This record covers a single T cell receptor (beta chain). This sample is part of a study of metastatic and nonmetastatic thyroid tumors. Unmatched junction bases numbered 7, after V lost 0 bases and J lost 5 bases. This CDR3 has 14 residues. From germline, CDR1 is GTSNPN and CDR2 SVGIG (reference sequence). Per the original methods: For papillary thyroid cancer, a distant-metastasis classifier was constructed from CDR3 differences observed across clinicopathological groups. TCRdb reprocessed the PCR reads via MiXCR. The V and J calls reflect TCRdb's pipeline rather than the authors' work. The data show under 30,000 clones, with 16% seen just once and approximately 6.5% held by the top ten. All patients reached thyroid surgery having received no treatment beforehand.

The sequence derives from a male donor with papillary thyroid cancer or a benign thyroid nodule (not recorded which). Some clones in this sample may be carry-over from other donors' samples. The sample was blood. This chain links TRBV30 with TRBJ2-7; 7 nucleotides align to TRBD2. CDR3 protein: CAWSVEPSGHEQYF. CDR3 DNA: TGTGCCTGGAGTGTAGAGCCTAGCGGCCACGAGCAGTACTTC.